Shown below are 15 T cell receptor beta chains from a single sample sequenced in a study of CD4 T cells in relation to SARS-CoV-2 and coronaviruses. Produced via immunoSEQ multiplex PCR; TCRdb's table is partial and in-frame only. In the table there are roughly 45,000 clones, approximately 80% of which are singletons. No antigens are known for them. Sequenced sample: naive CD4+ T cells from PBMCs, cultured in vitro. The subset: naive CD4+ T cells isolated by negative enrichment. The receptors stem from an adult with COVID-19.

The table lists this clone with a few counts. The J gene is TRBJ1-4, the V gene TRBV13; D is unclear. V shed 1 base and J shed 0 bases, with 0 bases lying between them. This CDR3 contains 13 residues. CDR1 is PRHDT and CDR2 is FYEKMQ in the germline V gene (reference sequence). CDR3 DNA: TGTGCCAGCAGCTTAGCAACTAATGAAAAACTGTTTTTT. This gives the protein CASSLATNEKLFF.

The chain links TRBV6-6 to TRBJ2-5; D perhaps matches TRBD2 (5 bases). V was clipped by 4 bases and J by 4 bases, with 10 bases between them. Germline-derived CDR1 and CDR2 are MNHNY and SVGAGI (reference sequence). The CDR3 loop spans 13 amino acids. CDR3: CASSLTGSETQYF. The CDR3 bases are TGTGCCAGCAGTTTGACGGGATCAGAGACCCAGTACTTC.

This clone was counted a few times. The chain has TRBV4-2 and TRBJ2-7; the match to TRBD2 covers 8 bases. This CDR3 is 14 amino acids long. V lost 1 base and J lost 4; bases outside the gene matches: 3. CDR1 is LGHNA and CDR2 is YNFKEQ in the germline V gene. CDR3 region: CASSQGTSSYEQYF. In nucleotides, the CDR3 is TGTGCCAGCAGCCAAGGGACTAGCAGTTACGAGCAGTACTTC.

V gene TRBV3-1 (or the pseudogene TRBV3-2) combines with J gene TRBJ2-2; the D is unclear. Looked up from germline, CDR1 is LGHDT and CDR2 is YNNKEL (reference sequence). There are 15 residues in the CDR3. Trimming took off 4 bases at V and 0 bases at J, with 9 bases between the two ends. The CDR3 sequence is CASSPAASNTGELFF. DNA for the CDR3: TGTGCCAGCAGCCCAGCAGCCTCGAACACCGGGGAGCTGTTTTTT.

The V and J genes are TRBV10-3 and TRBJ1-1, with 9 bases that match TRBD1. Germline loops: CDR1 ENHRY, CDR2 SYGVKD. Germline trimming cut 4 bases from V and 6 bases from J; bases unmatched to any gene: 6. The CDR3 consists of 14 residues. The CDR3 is CAISAQGAGAEAFF. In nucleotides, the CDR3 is TGTGCCATCAGTGCACAGGGGGCAGGGGCTGAAGCTTTCTTT.

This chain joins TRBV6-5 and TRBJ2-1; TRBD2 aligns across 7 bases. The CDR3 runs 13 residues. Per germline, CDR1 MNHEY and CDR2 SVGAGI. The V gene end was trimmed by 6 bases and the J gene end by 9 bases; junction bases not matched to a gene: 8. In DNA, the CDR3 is TGTGCCAGCAGATCGACTAGCAACGGTGAGCAGTTCTTC. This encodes CASRSTSNGEQFF.

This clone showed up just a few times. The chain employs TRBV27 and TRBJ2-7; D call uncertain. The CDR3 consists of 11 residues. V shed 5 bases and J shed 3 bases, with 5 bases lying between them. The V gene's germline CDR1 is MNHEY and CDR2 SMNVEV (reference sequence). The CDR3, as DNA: TGTGCCAGCAGTAAAGTCTACGAGCAGTACTTC. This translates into CASSKVYEQYF.

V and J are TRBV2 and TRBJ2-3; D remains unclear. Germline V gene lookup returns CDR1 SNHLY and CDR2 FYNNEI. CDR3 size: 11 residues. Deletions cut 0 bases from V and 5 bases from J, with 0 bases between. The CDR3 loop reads CASSEADTQYF. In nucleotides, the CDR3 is TGTGCCAGCAGTGAAGCAGATACGCAGTATTTT.

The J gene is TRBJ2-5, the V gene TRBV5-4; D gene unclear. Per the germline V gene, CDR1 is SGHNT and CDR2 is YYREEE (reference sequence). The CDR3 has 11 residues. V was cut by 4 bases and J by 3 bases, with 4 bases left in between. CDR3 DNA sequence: TGTGCCAGCAGCACCGAAGAGACCCAGTACTTC. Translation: CASSTEETQYF.

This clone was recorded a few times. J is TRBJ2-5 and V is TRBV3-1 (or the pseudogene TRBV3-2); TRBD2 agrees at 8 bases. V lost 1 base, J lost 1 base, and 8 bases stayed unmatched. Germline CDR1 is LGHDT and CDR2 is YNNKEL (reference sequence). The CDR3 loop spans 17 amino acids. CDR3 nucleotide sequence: TGTGCCAGCAGCCAAGGTTTCCTAGCGGGTAGCCAAGAGACCCAGTACTTC. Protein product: CASSQGFLAGSQETQYF.

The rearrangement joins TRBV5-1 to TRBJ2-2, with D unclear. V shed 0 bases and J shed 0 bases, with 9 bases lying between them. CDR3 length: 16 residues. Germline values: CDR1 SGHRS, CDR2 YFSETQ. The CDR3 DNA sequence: TGCGCCAGCAGCTTGGTGCCGGGCGCGAACACCGGGGAGCTGTTTTTT. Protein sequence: CASSLVPGANTGELFF.

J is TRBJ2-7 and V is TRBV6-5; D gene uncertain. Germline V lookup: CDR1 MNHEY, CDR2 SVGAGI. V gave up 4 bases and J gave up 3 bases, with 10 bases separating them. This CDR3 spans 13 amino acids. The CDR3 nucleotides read TGTGCCAGCAGTTCCGGAAACTACTACGAGCAGTACTTC. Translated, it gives CASSSGNYYEQYF.

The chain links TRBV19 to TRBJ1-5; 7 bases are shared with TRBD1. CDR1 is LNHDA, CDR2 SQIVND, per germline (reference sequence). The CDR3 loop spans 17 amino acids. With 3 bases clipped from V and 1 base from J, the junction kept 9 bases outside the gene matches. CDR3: CASSIDGEGASNQPQHF. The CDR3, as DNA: TGTGCCAGTAGTATCGACGGAGAGGGGGCGAGCAATCAGCCCCAGCATTTT.

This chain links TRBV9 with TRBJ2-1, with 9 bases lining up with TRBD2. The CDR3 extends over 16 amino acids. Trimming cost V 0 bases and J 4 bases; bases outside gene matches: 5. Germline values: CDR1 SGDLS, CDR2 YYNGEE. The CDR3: CASSVAPSGMYNEQFF. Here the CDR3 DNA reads TGTGCCAGCAGCGTAGCGCCTAGCGGGATGTACAATGAGCAGTTCTTC. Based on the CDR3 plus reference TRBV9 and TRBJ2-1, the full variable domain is DSGVTQTPKHLITATGQRVTLRCSPRSGDLSVYWYQQSLDQGLQFLIQYYNGEERAKGNILERFSAQQFPDLHSELNLSSLELGDSALYFCASSVAPSGMYNEQFFGPGTRLTVL.

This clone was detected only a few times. This CDR3 reads CASSSIRADMNTEAFF. The CDR3 region has the DNA TGTGCCAGCAGCTCCATTCGGGCAGACATGAACACTGAAGCTTTCTTT. The chain carries TRBV11-2 and TRBJ1-1, with D hard to call. CDR1 SGHAT and CDR2 FQNNGV come from the germline V gene. The CDR3 totals 16 residues. V was pared by 4 bases and J by 0 bases, with 15 bases between. The full variable domain, completed using reference TRBV11-2 and TRBJ1-1, is EAGVAQSPRYKIIEKRQSVAFWCNPISGHATLYWYQQILGQGPKLLIQFQNNGVVDDSQLPKDRFSAERLKGVDSTLKIQPAKLEDSAVYLCASSSIRADMNTEAFFGQGTRLTVV.